This T cell receptor (beta chain) is from a study of control samples from healthy donors and cancer patients. Clones were read by immunoSEQ multiplex PCR, and TCRdb kept only the in-frame ones, dropping some. The top ten hold under 30% of the sample, which has more than 20,000 clones, approximately 80% seen once. This TCR came from a man between 60 and 75 years old with head and neck cancer. Sequencing used PBMCs.

This CDR3 reads CASSFGGGGYNEQFF. DNA for the CDR3: TGTGCCAGCAGCTTCGGAGGGGGAGGGTACAATGAGCAGTTCTTC. The chain uses TRBV7-2 and TRBJ2-1; the D gene is possibly TRBD2 (7 bases). Looked up from germline, CDR1 is SGHTA and CDR2 is FQGNSA. The CDR3 is 15 amino acids. Trimming stripped 3 bases from V and 4 bases from J, with 13 bases between.